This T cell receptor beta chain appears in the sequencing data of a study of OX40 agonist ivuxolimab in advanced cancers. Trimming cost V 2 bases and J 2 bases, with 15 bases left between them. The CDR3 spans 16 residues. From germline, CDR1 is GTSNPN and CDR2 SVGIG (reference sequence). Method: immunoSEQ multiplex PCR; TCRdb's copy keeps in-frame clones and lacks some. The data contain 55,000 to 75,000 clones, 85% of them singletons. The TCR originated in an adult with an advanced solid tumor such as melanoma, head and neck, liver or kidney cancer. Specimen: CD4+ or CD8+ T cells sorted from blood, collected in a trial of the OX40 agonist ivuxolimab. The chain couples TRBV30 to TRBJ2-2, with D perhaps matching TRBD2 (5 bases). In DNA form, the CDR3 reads TGTGCCTGGAGTACCCCTCGGGGTGGTAACACCGGGGAGCTGTTTTTT. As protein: CAWSTPRGGNTGELFF.